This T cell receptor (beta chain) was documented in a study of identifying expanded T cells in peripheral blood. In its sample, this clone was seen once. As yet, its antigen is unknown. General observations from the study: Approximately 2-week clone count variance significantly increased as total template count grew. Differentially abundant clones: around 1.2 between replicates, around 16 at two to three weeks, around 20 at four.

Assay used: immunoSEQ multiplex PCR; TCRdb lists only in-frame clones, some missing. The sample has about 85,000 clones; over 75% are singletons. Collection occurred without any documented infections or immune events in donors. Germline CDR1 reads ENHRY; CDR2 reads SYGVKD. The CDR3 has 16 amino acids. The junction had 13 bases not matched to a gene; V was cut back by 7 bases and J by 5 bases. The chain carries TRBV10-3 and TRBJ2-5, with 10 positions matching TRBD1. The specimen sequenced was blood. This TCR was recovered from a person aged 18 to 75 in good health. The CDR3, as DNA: TGTGCCATCACGGATGAAGGGGACAGGGGATGGGAGACCCAGTACTTC. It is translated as CAITDEGDRGWETQYF.